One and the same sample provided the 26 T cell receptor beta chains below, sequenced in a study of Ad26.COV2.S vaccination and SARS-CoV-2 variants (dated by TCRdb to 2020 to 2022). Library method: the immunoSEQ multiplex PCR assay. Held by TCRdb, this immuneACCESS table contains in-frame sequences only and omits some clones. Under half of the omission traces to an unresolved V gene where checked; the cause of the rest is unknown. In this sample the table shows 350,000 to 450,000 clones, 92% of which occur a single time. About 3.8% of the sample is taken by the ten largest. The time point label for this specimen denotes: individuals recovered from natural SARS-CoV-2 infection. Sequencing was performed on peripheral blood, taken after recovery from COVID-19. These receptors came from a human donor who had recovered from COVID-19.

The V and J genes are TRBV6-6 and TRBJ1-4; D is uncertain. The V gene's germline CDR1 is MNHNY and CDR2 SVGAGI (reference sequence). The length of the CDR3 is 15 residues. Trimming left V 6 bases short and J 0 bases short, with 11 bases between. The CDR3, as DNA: TGTGCCAGCAGGCGGTGGATTGCAACTAATGAAAAACTGTTTTTT. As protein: CASRRWIATNEKLFF.

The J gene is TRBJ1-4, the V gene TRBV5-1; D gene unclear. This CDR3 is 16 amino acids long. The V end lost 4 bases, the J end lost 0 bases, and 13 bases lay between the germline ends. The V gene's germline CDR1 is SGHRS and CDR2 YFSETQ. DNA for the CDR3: TGCGCCAGCAGCGCATTGAGGGCTGCAACTAATGAAAAACTGTTTTTT. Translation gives CASSALRAATNEKLFF.

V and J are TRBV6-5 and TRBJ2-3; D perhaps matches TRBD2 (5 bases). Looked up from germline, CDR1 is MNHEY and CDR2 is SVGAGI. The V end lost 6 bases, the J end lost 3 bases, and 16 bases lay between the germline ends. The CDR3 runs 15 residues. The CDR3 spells CASRDFGGITDTQYF. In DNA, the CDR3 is TGTGCCAGCAGGGACTTTGGTGGGATTACAGATACGCAGTATTTT.

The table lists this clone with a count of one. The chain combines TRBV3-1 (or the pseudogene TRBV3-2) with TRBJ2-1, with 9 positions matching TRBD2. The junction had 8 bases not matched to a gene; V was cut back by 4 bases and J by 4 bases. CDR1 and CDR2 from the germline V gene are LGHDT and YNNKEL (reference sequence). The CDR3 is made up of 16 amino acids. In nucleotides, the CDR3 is TGTGCCAGCAGCCCGCCCCTAGCGGGGTCGTACAATGAGCAGTTCTTC. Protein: CASSPPLAGSYNEQFF.

As DNA, the CDR3 is TGTGCCAGCTCCCTTAGGGGGGGCACTGAAGCTTTCTTT. This codes for CASSLRGGTEAFF. The chain has TRBV18 and TRBJ1-1; D is possibly TRBD1 (6 bases). This CDR3 region has 13 residues. Trimming took off 6 bases at V and 4 bases at J, with 12 bases between the two ends. CDR1 is KGHSH and CDR2 is LQKENI in the germline V gene.

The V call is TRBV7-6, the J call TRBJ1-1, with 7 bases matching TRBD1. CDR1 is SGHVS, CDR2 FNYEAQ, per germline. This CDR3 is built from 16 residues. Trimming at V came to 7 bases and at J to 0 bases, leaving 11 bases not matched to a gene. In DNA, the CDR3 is TGTGCCAGCACCACAGGCAGGGGGGGAATGAACACTGAAGCTTTCTTT. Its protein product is CASTTGRGGMNTEAFF.

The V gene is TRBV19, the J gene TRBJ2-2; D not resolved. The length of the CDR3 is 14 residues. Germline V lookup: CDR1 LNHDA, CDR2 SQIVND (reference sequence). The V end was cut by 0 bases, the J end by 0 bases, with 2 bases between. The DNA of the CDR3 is TGTGCCAGTAGTATAGATCCGAACACCGGGGAGCTGTTTTTT. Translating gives CASSIDPNTGELFF.

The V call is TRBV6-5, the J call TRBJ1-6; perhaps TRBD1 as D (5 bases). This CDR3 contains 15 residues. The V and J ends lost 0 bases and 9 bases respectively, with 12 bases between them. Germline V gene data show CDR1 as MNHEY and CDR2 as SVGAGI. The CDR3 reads CASSYSPRVGSPLHF. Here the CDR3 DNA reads TGTGCCAGCAGTTACTCGCCCAGGGTGGGTTCACCCCTCCACTTT.

CDR3 coding DNA: TGTGCCAGCAGGGGACTGTTCTCTGGGGCCAACGTCCTGACTTTC. Translation gives CASRGLFSGANVLTF. This sequence joins TRBV27 and TRBJ2-6; a weak D match, TRBD2 (6 bases). Trimming cost V 6 bases and J 0 bases, with 9 bases left between them. The CDR3 runs 15 residues. Germline V gene sequence: CDR1 MNHEY, CDR2 SMNVEV (reference sequence).

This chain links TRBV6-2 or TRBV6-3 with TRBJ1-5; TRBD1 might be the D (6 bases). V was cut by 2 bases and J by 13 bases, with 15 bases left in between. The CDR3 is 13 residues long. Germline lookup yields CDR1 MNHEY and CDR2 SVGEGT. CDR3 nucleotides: TGTGCCAGCAGTTACCGGGGGCGGTTACTACAGCATTTT. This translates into CASSYRGRLLQHF.

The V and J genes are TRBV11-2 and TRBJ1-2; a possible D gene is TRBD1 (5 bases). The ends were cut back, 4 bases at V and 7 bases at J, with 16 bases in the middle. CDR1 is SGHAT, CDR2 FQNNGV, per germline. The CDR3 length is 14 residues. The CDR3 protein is CASSSQTGLRGYTF. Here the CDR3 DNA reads TGTGCCAGCAGCTCCCAGACGGGACTACGTGGCTACACCTTC.

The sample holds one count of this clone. The CDR3 DNA sequence: TGTGCCAGCAGTGACAGAACTAGCGGATATTTCTTC. Its protein is CASSDRTSGYFF. The V call is TRBV2, the J call TRBJ2-1; 8 positions match TRBD2. The length of the CDR3 is 12 residues. CDR1 is SNHLY, CDR2 FYNNEI, per germline. Losses at the gene ends were 3 bases for V and 16 bases for J; bases not matched to a gene: 8.

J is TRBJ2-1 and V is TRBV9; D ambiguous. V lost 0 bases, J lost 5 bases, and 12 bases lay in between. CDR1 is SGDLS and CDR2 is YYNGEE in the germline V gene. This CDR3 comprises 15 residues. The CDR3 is CASSVAPAAHNEQFF. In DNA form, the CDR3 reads TGTGCCAGCAGCGTAGCCCCGGCTGCTCACAATGAGCAGTTCTTC.

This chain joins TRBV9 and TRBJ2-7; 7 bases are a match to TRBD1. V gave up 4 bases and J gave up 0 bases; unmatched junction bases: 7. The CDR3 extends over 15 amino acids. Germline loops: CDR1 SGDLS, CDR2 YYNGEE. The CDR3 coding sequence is TGTGCCAGCAGCTACGGGGACAGCCTCTCCTACGAGCAGTACTTC. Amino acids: CASSYGDSLSYEQYF.

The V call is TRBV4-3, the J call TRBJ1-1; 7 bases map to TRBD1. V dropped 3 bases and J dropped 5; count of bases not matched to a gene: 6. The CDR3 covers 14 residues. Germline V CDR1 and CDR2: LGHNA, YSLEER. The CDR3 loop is CASSQYQGGTEAFF. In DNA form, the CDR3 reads TGCGCCAGCAGCCAGTACCAGGGGGGTACTGAAGCTTTCTTT.

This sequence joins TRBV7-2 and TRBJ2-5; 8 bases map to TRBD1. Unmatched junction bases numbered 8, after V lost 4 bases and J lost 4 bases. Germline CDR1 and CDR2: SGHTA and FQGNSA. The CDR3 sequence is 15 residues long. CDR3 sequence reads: CASSSRQGKVETQYF. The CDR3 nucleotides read TGTGCCAGCAGCTCTCGACAGGGGAAGGTAGAGACCCAGTACTTC.

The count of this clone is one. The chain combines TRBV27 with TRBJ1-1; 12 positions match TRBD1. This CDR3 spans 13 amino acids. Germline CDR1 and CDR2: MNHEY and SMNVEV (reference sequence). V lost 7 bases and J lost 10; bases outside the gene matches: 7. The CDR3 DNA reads TGTGCCAGCACTCCCGGGACAGGGGGCCGAGCTTTCTTT. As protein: CASTPGTGGRAFF.

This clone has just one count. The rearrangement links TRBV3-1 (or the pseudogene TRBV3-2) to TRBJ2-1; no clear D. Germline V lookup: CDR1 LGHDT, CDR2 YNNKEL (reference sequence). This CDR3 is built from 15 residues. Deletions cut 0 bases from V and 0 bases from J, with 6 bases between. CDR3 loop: CASSQDESSYNEQFF. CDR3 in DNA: TGTGCCAGCAGCCAAGATGAGAGCTCCTACAATGAGCAGTTCTTC.

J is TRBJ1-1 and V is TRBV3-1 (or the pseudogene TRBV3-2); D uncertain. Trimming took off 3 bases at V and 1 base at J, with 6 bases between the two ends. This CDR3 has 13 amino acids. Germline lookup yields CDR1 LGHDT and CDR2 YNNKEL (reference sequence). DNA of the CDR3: TGTGCCAGCAGCCAGGCCTCGAACACTGAAGCTTTCTTT. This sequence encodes CASSQASNTEAFF.

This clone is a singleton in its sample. The CDR3 sequence is CASSLGSFGGVEQFF. Written as DNA, the CDR3 is TGTGCCAGCAGCTTGGGAAGCTTCGGGGGCGTTGAGCAGTTCTTC. This sequence joins TRBV5-4 and TRBJ2-1; D may correspond to TRBD1 or TRBD2 (6 bases each). Trimming took 0 bases from V and 9 from J, leaving 16 bases between them. The CDR3 consists of 15 residues. The germline CDR1 and CDR2 sequences are SGHNT and YYREEE (reference sequence).

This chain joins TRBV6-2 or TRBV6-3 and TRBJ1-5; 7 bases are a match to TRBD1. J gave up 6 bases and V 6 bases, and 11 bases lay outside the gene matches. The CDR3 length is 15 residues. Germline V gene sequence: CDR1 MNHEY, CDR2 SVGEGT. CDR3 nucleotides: TGTGCCAGCAGCCGACGCCCAGGGGACAGTCAGCCCCAGCATTTT. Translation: CASSRRPGDSQPQHF.

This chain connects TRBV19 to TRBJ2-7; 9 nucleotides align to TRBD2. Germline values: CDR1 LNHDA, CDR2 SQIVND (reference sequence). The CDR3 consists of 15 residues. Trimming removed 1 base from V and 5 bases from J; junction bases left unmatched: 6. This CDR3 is CASSIVAGVIDEQYF. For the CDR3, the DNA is TGTGCCAGTAGTATAGTAGCGGGGGTCATCGACGAGCAGTACTTC.

The CDR3 sequence: CTSSQLRGGSSYNEQFF. CDR3 sequence (DNA): TGCACCAGCAGCCAACTGCGCGGGGGGTCCTCCTACAATGAGCAGTTCTTC. The V call is TRBV1, the J call TRBJ2-1; TRBD2, the table's D call, lacks a check against the DNA. TRBV1 is marked as a pseudogene. The CDR3 runs to 17 residues.

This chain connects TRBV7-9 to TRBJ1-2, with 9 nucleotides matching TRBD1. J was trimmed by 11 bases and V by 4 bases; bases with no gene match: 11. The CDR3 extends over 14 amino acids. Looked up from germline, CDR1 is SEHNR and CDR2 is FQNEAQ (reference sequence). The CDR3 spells CASSSAGTGLQYTF. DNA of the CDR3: TGTGCCAGCAGCTCAGCCGGGACAGGGTTGCAGTACACCTTC. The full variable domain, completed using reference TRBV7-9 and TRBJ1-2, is DTGVSQNPRHKITKRGQNVTFRCDPISEHNRLYWYRQTLGQGPEFLTYFQNEAQLEKSRLLSDRFSAERPKGSFSTLEIQRTEQGDSAMYLCASSSAGTGLQYTFGSGTRLTVV.

The CDR3 region has the DNA TGTGCCAGCAGCCAAGGGGTTAGCGGGGGGGGTCAAGAGACCCAGTACTTC. This codes for CASSQGVSGGGQETQYF. This rearrangement joins TRBV3-1 (or the pseudogene TRBV3-2) to TRBJ2-5; 11 positions match TRBD2. The germline V gene has CDR1 LGHDT and CDR2 YNNKEL (reference sequence). The J segment lost 2 bases and the V segment lost 1 base, leaving 6 bases of the junction unmatched. The CDR3 has 17 residues.

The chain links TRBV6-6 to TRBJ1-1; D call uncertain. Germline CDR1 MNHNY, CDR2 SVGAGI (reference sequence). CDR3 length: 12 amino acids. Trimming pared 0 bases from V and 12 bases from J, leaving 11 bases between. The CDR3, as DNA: TGTGCCAGCAGTTACTCGTCTGATCTCCCTTTCTTT. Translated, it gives CASSYSSDLPFF.